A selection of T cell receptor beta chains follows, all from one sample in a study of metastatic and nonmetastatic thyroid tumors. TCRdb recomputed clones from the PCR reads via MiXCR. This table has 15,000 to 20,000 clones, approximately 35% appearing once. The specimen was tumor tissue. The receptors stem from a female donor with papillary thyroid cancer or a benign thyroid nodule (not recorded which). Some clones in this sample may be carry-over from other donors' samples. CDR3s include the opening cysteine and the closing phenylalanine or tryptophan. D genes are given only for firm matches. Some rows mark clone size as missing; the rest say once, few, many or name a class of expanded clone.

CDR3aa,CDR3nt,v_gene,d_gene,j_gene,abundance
CASSELAGGPETQYF,TGTGCCAGCAGTGAACTAGCGGGAGGGCCAGAGACCCAGTACTTC,TRBV6-1,TRBD2,TRBJ2-5,.
CASSASLGNEQFF,TGTGCCAGCAGTGCTTCCTTGGGGAATGAGCAGTTCTTC,TRBV6-1,.,TRBJ2-1,few
CASGIQVGYEQYF,TGTGCCAGCGGAATACAGGTGGGCTACGAGCAGTACTTC,TRBV6-1,.,TRBJ2-7,few
CSARELTRDEQFF,TGCAGTGCTAGAGAACTGACACGTGATGAGCAGTTCTTC,TRBV20-1,.,TRBJ2-1,.
CASSFSGFQPQHF,TGTGCCAGCAGTTTTAGCGGGTTTCAGCCCCAGCATTTT,TRBV27,.,TRBJ1-5,.
CASRGDPLGGQETQYF,TGCGCCAGCAGAGGTGATCCCTTGGGGGGCCAAGAGACCCAGTACTTC,TRBV5-1,.,TRBJ2-5,.
CASSEEGNRGYGYTF,TGTGCCAGCAGTGAAGAGGGTAACAGGGGTTATGGCTACACCTTC,TRBV6-1,TRBD1,TRBJ1-2,few
CAIGAREISNEQFF,TGTGCCATCGGTGCGCGGGAGATCTCCAATGAGCAGTTCTTC,TRBV10-3,TRBD2,TRBJ2-1,.
CASSADSLNSPLHF,TGTGCCAGCAGTGCTGACAGCCTTAATTCACCCCTCCACTTT,TRBV2,.,TRBJ1-6,.
CSASSGRASYEQYF,TGCAGTGCTAGTTCCGGGAGGGCCTCCTACGAGCAGTACTTC,TRBV20-1,TRBD2,TRBJ2-7,.
CASSQLGGNYGYTF,TGTGCCAGCAGCCAACTTGGGGGCAACTATGGCTACACCTTC,TRBV6-1,.,TRBJ1-2,many
CSARGQLNTEAFF,TGCAGTGCCAGGGGGCAGTTAAACACTGAAGCTTTCTTT,TRBV20-1,TRBD1,TRBJ1-1,once
CASSPLRQPQETQYF,TGTGCCAGCAGCCCACTACGGCAGCCCCAAGAGACCCAGTACTTC,TRBV11-1,.,TRBJ2-5,.
CASSLDRTSYEQFF,TGTGCCAGCAGCTTAGATAGGACTAGCTATGAGCAGTTCTTC,TRBV11-2,TRBD2,TRBJ2-1,few
CATSRGQGVYEQYF,TGTGCCACCAGCAGGGGACAGGGAGTCTACGAGCAGTACTTC,TRBV15,TRBD1,TRBJ2-7,.
CASSYEDGETQYF,TGCGCCAGCAGCTATGAGGATGGGGAGACCCAGTACTTC,TRBV5-1,.,TRBJ2-5,.
CASSPTGGMTGQYF,TGTGCCAGTAGTCCGACAGGGGGCATGACGGGGCAGTACTTC,TRBV19,TRBD1,TRBJ2-7,few
CASSPPGTSRSYEQYF,TGTGCCAGCTCACCCCCCGGGACTAGCCGATCCTACGAGCAGTACTTC,TRBV18,TRBD2,TRBJ2-7,.
CASTQRAGGVVYEQFF,TGTGCCAGCACCCAAAGGGCGGGGGGGGTCGTCTATGAGCAGTTCTTC,TRBV27,TRBD2,TRBJ2-1,few
CATIRAGANVLTF,TGTGCCACCATCCGCGCTGGGGCCAACGTCTTGACTTTC,TRBV15,.,TRBJ2-6,few
CASNPLWEQYF,TGTGCCAGCAACCCTCTCTGGGAGCAGTACTTC,TRBV7-3,.,TRBJ2-7,.
CASSEPGQGAEEQYF,TGCGCCAGCAGTGAGCCGGGACAGGGGGCGGAGGAGCAGTACTTC,TRBV10-2,TRBD1,TRBJ2-7,few
CASRATGERGYTF,TGTGCCAGCAGAGCTACTGGGGAAAGGGGCTACACCTTC,TRBV6-1,.,TRBJ1-2,few
CASSDSDTGELFF,TGTGCCAGCAGTGACTCAGACACCGGGGAGCTGTTTTTT,TRBV6-4,.,TRBJ2-2,.
CASSRTLGDGYTF,TGTGCCAGCAGCAGGACACTCGGGGATGGCTACACCTTC,TRBV12-3/TRBV12-4,.,TRBJ1-2,few
CAWSVAEYSGNTIYF,TGTGCCTGGAGTGTTGCAGAATACTCTGGAAACACCATATATTTT,TRBV30,.,TRBJ1-3,few
CASSLVNEQFF,TGTGCCAGCAGCTTAGTAAATGAGCAGTTCTTC,TRBV11-3,.,TRBJ2-1,.
CASSLGTGEPGELFF,TGCGCCAGCAGCCTCGGGACAGGGGAACCCGGGGAGCTGTTTTTT,TRBV5-1,TRBD1,TRBJ2-2,.
CASTPQWGLPQHF,TGTGCCAGCACCCCTCAGTGGGGGCTGCCCCAGCATTTT,TRBV28,.,TRBJ1-5,many
CASSQVGRRGGELFF,TGTGCCAGCAGCCAAGTAGGTCGAAGAGGCGGGGAGCTGTTTTTT,TRBV3-1,.,TRBJ2-2,.
CASRSGVSPLHF,TGTGCCAGCAGGTCGGGGGTGTCACCCCTCCACTTT,TRBV11-2,.,TRBJ1-6,.
CASGQGTAPGNTIYF,TGTGCCAGCGGACAGGGGACGGCTCCCGGAAACACCATATATTTT,TRBV6-1,TRBD1,TRBJ1-3,.
CASRPRTGLNSPLHF,TGCGCCAGCAGACCTAGGACAGGGTTAAATTCACCCCTCCACTTT,TRBV10-2,TRBD1,TRBJ1-6,few
CASSPTSGTYEQYF,TGTGCCAGCAGCCCGACTAGCGGAACCTACGAGCAGTACTTC,TRBV4-2,TRBD2,TRBJ2-7,.
CASSYSRIDQPQHF,TGTGCCAGCAGTTACTCGAGGATTGATCAGCCCCAGCATTTT,TRBV6-5,.,TRBJ1-5,.
CAWMAQDNREKLFF,TGTGCCTGGATGGCACAGGATAATCGAGAAAAACTGTTTTTT,TRBV30,.,TRBJ1-4,once
CASQTGLVTETQYF,TGTGCCAGCCAAACGGGACTAGTGACCGAGACCCAGTACTTC,TRBV28,TRBD2,TRBJ2-5,few
CASSLGDSSYGYTF,TGTGCCAGCAGCTTAGGGGACTCTTCCTATGGCTACACCTTC,TRBV7-2,.,TRBJ1-2,.
CATSERAGLAREQYF,TGTGCCACTTCGGAACGGGCGGGACTAGCGAGGGAGCAGTACTTC,TRBV28,TRBD2,TRBJ2-7,.
CASSLRGYSYEQYF,TGTGCCAGTAGTTTGCGGGGTTACTCCTACGAGCAGTACTTC,TRBV19,.,TRBJ2-7,.
CASSLGGRANTGELFF,TGTGCCAGCAGCTTAGGTGGCAGGGCGAACACCGGGGAGCTGTTTTTT,TRBV11-1,.,TRBJ2-2,.
CASSGTGVNTNEQFF,TGTGCCTCTTCGGGAACTGGGGTCAACACTAATGAGCAGTTCTTC,TRBV24-1,.,TRBJ2-1,.
CASSSGRQRTHPSNEQFF,TGTGCCAGCAGTTCGGGAAGACAAAGGACTCACCCCTCCAATGAGCAGTTCTTC,TRBV27,.,TRBJ2-1,few